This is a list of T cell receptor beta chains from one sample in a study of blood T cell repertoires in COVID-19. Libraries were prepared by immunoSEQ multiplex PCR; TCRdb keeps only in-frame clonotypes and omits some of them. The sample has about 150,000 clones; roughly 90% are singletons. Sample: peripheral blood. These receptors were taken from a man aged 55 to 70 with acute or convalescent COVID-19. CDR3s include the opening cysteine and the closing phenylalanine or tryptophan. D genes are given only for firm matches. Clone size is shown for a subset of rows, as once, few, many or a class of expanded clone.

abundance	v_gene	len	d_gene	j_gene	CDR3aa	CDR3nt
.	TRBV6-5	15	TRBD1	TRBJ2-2	CASRKTGAGTGELFF	TGTGCCAGCAGGAAAACAGGGGCGGGCACCGGGGAGCTGTTTTTT
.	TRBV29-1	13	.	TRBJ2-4	CSVAVLAKNIQYF	TGCAGCGTGGCCGTTCTAGCCAAAAACATTCAGTACTTC
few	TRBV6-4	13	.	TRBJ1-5	CASSSDRNQPQHF	TGTGCCAGCAGTTCCGACAGGAATCAGCCCCAGCATTTT
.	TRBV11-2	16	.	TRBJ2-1	CASRPLTGSSYNEQFF	TGTGCCAGCAGGCCGTTGACGGGAAGCTCCTACAATGAGCAGTTCTTC
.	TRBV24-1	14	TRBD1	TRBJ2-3	CATSDYSGQGDWYF	TGTGCCACCAGTGATTACTCTGGACAGGGGGACTGGTATTTT
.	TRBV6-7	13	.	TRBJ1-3	CASLTGSGNTIYF	TGTGCCAGCCTTACAGGGTCGGGAAACACCATATATTTT
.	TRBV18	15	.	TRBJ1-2	CASSPRISPGDGYTF	TGTGCCAGCTCACCTCGTATCAGCCCGGGGGATGGCTACACCTTC
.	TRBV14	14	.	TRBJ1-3	CASSRRDTGNTIYF	TGTGCCAGCAGCCGCCGGGATACTGGAAACACCATATATTTT
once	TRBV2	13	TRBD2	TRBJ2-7	CASRGGGRDEQYF	TGTGCCAGCAGGGGCGGGGGGCGAGACGAGCAGTACTTC
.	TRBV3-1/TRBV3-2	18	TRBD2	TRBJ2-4	CASSQGPSGGAAKNIQYF	TGTGCCAGCAGCCAAGGCCCTAGCGGGGGTGCTGCCAAAAACATTCAGTACTTC
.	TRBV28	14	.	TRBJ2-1	CASFGGQGMSAQFF	TGTGCCAGCTTCGGGGGGCAAGGAATGAGCGCCCAGTTCTTC
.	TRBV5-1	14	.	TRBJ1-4	CASSLSGSVEKLFF	TGCGCCAGCAGCTTGTCAGGGTCGGTAGAAAAACTGTTTTTT
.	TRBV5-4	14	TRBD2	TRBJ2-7	CASSSAGGAYEQYF	TGTGCCAGCAGCTCAGCGGGGGGGGCCTACGAGCAGTACTTC
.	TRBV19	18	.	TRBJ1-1	CASSITRTASRMNTEAFF	TGTGCCAGTAGTATAACCCGGACAGCCTCACGCATGAACACTGAAGCTTTCTTT
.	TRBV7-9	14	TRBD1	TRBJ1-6	CASTSQGNNSPLHF	TGTGCCAGCACTTCACAGGGGAATAATTCACCCCTCCACTTT
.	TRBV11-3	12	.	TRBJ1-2	CASSLVLGVPRF	TGTGCCAGCAGCTTAGTATTAGGAGTACCCAGATTC
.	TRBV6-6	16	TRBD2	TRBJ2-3	CASSYQLAGGRDTQYF	TGTGCCAGCAGTTACCAACTAGCGGGGGGGCGTGATACGCAGTATTTT
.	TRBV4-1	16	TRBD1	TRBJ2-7	CASSQGDRGGINEQYF	TGCGCCAGCAGCCAGGGGGACAGGGGAGGGATTAACGAGCAGTACTTC
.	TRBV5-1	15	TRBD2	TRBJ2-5	CASSFGLADQETQYF	TGCGCCAGCAGCTTCGGACTAGCGGATCAAGAGACCCAGTACTTC
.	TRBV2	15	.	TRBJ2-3	CASRRGSVSTDTQYF	TGTGCCAGCAGAAGGGGGTCGGTTAGCACAGATACGCAGTATTTT
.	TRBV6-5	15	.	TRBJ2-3	CASSYSQPEYTMQYF	TGTGCCAGCAGTTACTCGCAACCGGAGTACACAATGCAGTATTTT
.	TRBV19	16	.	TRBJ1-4	CASRRLDRSINEKLFF	TGTGCCAGTAGGAGACTTGACAGATCAATTAATGAAAAACTGTTTTTT
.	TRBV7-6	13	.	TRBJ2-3	CASSQGNTDTQYF	TGTGCCAGCAGCCAGGGCAACACAGATACGCAGTATTTT
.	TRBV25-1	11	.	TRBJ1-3	CASSGGDTIYF	TGTGCCAGCAGTGGGGGGGACACCATATATTTT
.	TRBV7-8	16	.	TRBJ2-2	CASSPGLLLNTGELFF	TGTGCCAGCAGCCCAGGACTCCTCCTTAACACCGGGGAGCTGTTTTTT
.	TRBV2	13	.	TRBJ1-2	CASKQEPNYGYTF	TGTGCCAGTAAACAGGAGCCTAACTATGGCTACACCTTC
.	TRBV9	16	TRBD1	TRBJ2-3	CASSPGTGGNTDTQYF	TGTGCCAGCAGCCCCGGGACAGGGGGCAACACAGATACGCAGTATTTT
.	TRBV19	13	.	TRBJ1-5	CASSAGGRQPQHF	TGTGCCAGTAGTGCGGGGGGCCGTCAGCCCCAGCATTTT
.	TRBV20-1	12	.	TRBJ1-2	CSASLPGLGYTF	TGCAGTGCTAGTTTACCAGGGTTAGGCTACACCTTC
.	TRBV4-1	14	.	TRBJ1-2	CASSQVGGLRGYTF	TGCGCCAGCAGCCAAGTTGGGGGACTCAGAGGCTACACCTTC
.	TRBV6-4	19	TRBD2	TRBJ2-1	CASSDSIAIAGENYNEQFF	TGTGCCAGCAGTGACTCGATTGCCATAGCGGGGGAGAACTATAATGAGCAGTTCTTC
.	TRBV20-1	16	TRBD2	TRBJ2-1	CSASGYSGGASNEQFF	TGCAGTGCTAGTGGGTATAGCGGGGGGGCCTCGAATGAGCAGTTCTTC
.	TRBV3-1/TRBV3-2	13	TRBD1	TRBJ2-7	CASSHRTGREQYF	TGTGCCAGCAGCCACCGGACAGGGCGCGAGCAGTACTTC
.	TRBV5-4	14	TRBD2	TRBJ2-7	CASSYSGGAHEQYF	TGTGCCAGCAGCTATAGCGGGGGTGCTCATGAGCAGTACTTC
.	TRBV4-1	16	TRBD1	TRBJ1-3	CASSMGNQGAGNTIYF	TGCGCCAGCAGCATGGGGAATCAGGGGGCTGGAAACACCATATATTTT
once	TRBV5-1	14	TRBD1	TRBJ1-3	CASSLEGQGNTIYF	TGCGCCAGCAGCCTAGAGGGACAGGGAAACACCATATATTTT
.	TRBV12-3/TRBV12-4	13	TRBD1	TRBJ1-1	CASRRGQHTEAFF	TGTGCCAGCAGGCGGGGACAGCACACTGAAGCTTTCTTT
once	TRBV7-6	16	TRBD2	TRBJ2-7	CASSSQSGGLSYEQYF	TGTGCCAGCAGCTCTCAAAGCGGGGGCCTCTCCTACGAGCAGTACTTC
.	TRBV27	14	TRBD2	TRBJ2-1	CASGLRGGNNEQFF	TGTGCCAGCGGCCTTCGCGGGGGAAACAATGAGCAGTTCTTC
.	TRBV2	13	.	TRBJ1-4	CASSERPGGKLFF	TGTGCCAGCAGTGAACGGCCGGGGGGAAAACTGTTTTTT
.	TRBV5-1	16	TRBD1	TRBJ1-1	CASSSGGTGMNTEAFF	TGCGCCAGCAGCTCTGGGGGGACAGGTATGAACACTGAAGCTTTCTTT
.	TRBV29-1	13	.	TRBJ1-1	CSVEQSLNTEAFF	TGCAGCGTTGAACAGTCGTTGAACACTGAAGCTTTCTTT